These 21 T cell receptor beta chains were sequenced from one sample in a study of response to subunit inactivated influenza vaccine. TCRdb redid the calling of the RT-PCR reads with MiXCR, one entry per CDR3 protein. The sample holds more than 400,000 distinct CDR3 sequences, approximately 9.9% seen once. The source was PBMCs from blood, collected about 40 days after vaccination. The receptors were sampled from a man aged 45 to 65 who received an inactivated influenza vaccine.

This clonotype was found many times. The rearrangement uses TRBV12-3 or TRBV12-4 and TRBJ2-3; 7 positions match TRBD1. The CDR3 is made up of 14 amino acids. V lost 7 bases to trimming and J lost 2 bases; unmatched junction nucleotides: 6. The CDR3 sequence is CASTPGQHTDTQYF. Here the CDR3 DNA reads TGTGCCAGCACCCCGGGACAGCACACAGATACGCAGTATTTT.

The genes are TRBV11-2 and TRBJ2-1; 8 bases are shared with TRBD2. Germline values: CDR1 SGHAT, CDR2 FQNNGV. The CDR3 extends over 12 amino acids. The CDR3 nucleotides are TGTGCTTCAGCGGCGGGGGGTGGTGAGCAGTTCTTC. As protein: CASAAGGGEQFF.

This clonotype came up many times. V gene TRBV20-1 combines with J gene TRBJ2-1; 8 positions agree with TRBD2. Germline CDR1 is DFQATT and CDR2 is SNEGSKA (reference sequence). This CDR3 has 15 residues. V lost 1 base and J lost 4; bases outside the gene matches: 6. The CDR3, as DNA: TGCAGTGCTAGAGGACTAGCGCCGGAGTACAATGAGCAGTTCTTC. Protein sequence: CSARGLAPEYNEQFF.

There are many counts of this clonotype. The gene calls are TRBV4-1 and TRBJ2-1; D may be TRBD1 (5 bases). With 0 bases removed from V and 9 bases from J, the gap between germline ends came to 9 bases. Germline V gene sequence: CDR1 MGHRA, CDR2 YSYEKL. The CDR3 has 13 residues. CDR3 sequence: CASSQDPGAEQFF. CDR3 coding DNA: TGCGCCAGCAGCCAAGATCCTGGGGCTGAGCAGTTCTTC.

This clonotype was seen ten or more times. The rearrangement uses TRBV5-1 and TRBJ1-3; D is undetermined. Germline V gene sequence: CDR1 SGHRS, CDR2 YFSETQ. The germline V and J ends were trimmed by 1 base and 0 bases, with 8 bases remaining between them. This CDR3 comprises 15 residues. This CDR3 is CASSLTANSGNTIYF. CDR3 in DNA: TGCGCCAGCAGCTTGACGGCGAACTCTGGAAACACCATATATTTT.

This clonotype occurred a few times. The chain joins TRBV7-9 to TRBJ2-1; 14 bases match TRBD2. The ends lost 5 bases at V and 2 bases at J; junction bases unmatched: 5. Per germline, CDR1 SEHNR and CDR2 FQNEAQ (reference sequence). CDR3 length equals 17 residues. CDR3 nucleotides: TGTGCCAGCAGCCGGAGGGGACTAGCGGGGGCCTACAATGAGCAGTTCTTC. As protein: CASSRRGLAGAYNEQFF.

A few counts support this clonotype. This sequence joins TRBV6-1 and TRBJ2-1; 9 bases are a match to TRBD2. The V gene's germline CDR1 is MNHNS and CDR2 SASEGT. J lost 3 bases, V lost 6 bases, and 3 bases had no gene match. The CDR3 spans 14 residues. The CDR3 bases are TGTGCCAGCAGGGCTAGCGGGAACTACAATGAGCAGTTCTTC. Translation gives CASRASGNYNEQFF.

As regards this clonotype: Sequence at one end of the junction differs from germline and may be a read error. This sequence joins TRBV29-1 and TRBJ2-1; a possible D gene is TRBD2 (7 bases). Germline CDR1 reads SQVTM; CDR2 reads ANQGSEA. The CDR3 length is 14 residues. CDR3 coding DNA: TGCAGCGTTGACGGGGGGCCTTCTTACAATGTGCAGTTCTTC. Translated, it gives CSVDGGPSYNVQFF.

This clonotype was seen many times. V and J are TRBV29-1 and TRBJ2-1; tentatively, D is TRBD2 (6 bases). The ends were cut back, 3 bases at V and 1 base at J, with 13 bases in the middle. Germline V lookup: CDR1 SQVTM, CDR2 ANQGSEA. CDR3 size: 15 residues. DNA for the CDR3: TGCAGCGTTGACCCCGGGAGAAGATCCTACAATGAGCAGTTCTTC. It is translated as CSVDPGRRSYNEQFF.

The chain links TRBV10-3 to TRBJ1-4, with TRBD1 as a possible D gene (5 bases). This CDR3 has 17 residues. V was clipped by 2 bases and J by 6 bases, with 19 bases between them. Germline V gene lookup returns CDR1 ENHRY and CDR2 SYGVKD. The DNA for the CDR3 is TGTGCCATCAGTGAGAGGGGCCGAGGTTCACACGATGAAAAACTGTTTTTT. Encoded protein: CAISERGRGSHDEKLFF.

The rearrangement joins TRBV18 to TRBJ2-7; 9 positions match TRBD1. V dropped 4 bases and J dropped 5; count of bases not matched to a gene: 6. The CDR3 runs 14 residues. CDR1 is KGHSH and CDR2 is LQKENI in the germline V gene. CDR3 in DNA: TGTGCCAGCTCACAGGGACAGGGATCCCACGAGCAGTACTTC. Translated: CASSQGQGSHEQYF. The variable domain in full, with the rest retrieved from reference TRBV18 and TRBJ2-7, is NAGVMQNPRHLVRRRGQEARLRCSPMKGHSHVYWYRQLPEEGLKFMVYLQKENIIDESGMPKERFSAEFPKEGPSILRIQQVVRGDSAAYFCASSQGQGSHEQYFGPGTRLTVT.

Note on this clonotype: The junction differs from germline at one of its ends, possibly a read error. The V and J genes are TRBV7-7 and TRBJ2-7; 8 nucleotides agree with TRBD1. This CDR3 region has 14 residues. CDR1 is SSHAT, CDR2 FNYEAQ, per germline (reference sequence). The CDR3 nucleotides read TGTGCTAGCAGCCCAGGACAGGGCTACGACGAGCAGTACTTC. Protein product: CASSPGQGYDEQYF.

This clonotype was recorded at least ten times. This chain uses TRBV12-3 or TRBV12-4 with TRBJ1-5; no definite D call. The germline V and J ends were trimmed by 2 bases and 4 bases, with 9 bases remaining between them. The CDR3 loop spans 14 amino acids. CDR3 region: CASSLRPPNQPQHF. The CDR3 nucleotides read TGTGCCAGCAGTTTACGTCCCCCGAATCAGCCCCAGCATTTT.

This clonotype was picked up a small number of times. The chain employs TRBV11-2 and TRBJ2-7; TRBD1 matches at 8 bases. The ends lost 7 bases at V and 3 bases at J; junction bases unmatched: 8. The CDR3 consists of 14 residues. CDR1 and CDR2 from the germline V gene are SGHAT and FQNNGV. CDR3 sequence: CASNPGTGLYEQYF. CDR3 coding DNA: TGTGCCAGCAACCCCGGGACAGGACTCTACGAGCAGTACTTC.

The V gene is TRBV7-2, the J gene TRBJ2-3, with TRBD2 matching 13 bases. Germline V lookup: CDR1 SGHTA, CDR2 FQGNSA. This CDR3 is built from 15 residues. J gave up 3 bases and V 7 bases, and 4 bases lay outside the gene matches. Here the CDR3 reads CASILAGGPTDTQYF. The CDR3, as DNA: TGTGCCAGCATACTAGCGGGAGGGCCGACAGATACGCAGTATTTT.

This clonotype was found a few times. This chain joins TRBV12-3 or TRBV12-4 and TRBJ2-1; perhaps TRBD2 as D (5 bases). CDR3 length: 14 residues. Trimming took off 3 bases at V and 6 bases at J, with 12 bases between the two ends. The CDR3 loop reads CASSLGQRTNEQFF. CDR3 nucleotides: TGTGCCAGCAGTTTGGGTCAGCGGACCAATGAGCAGTTCTTC.

The chain recombines TRBV7-2 with TRBJ2-7; possibly TRBD2 for D (6 bases). CDR1 SGHTA and CDR2 FQGNSA come from the germline V gene. V was pared by 5 bases and J by 3 bases, with 11 bases between. The CDR3 contains 13 residues. For the CDR3, the DNA is TGTGCCAGCAGCGTAACGGGACTCTACGAGCAGTACTTC. It is translated as CASSVTGLYEQYF.

This clonotype has more than one count but fewer than ten. The V call is TRBV5-5, the J call TRBJ2-5, with 11 bases fitting TRBD1. With V trimmed by 5 bases and J by 5 bases, 5 bases remained unmatched. Per the germline V gene, CDR1 is SGHKS and CDR2 is YYEKEE (reference sequence). This CDR3 contains 14 residues. The CDR3 coding sequence is TGTGCCAGCAGTTCGGACAGGGGGCGGGAGACCCAGTACTTC. Its translation: CASSSDRGRETQYF.

This clonotype was seen many times. V gene TRBV10-3 combines with J gene TRBJ2-5; 7 positions agree with TRBD2. V shed 7 bases, J shed 5 bases, and the junction held 7 bases outside the gene matches. This CDR3 comprises 13 residues. Germline V gene data show CDR1 as ENHRY and CDR2 as SYGVKD. The CDR3 here is CAINSGGMETQYF. The CDR3 region has the DNA TGTGCCATCAATTCGGGGGGAATGGAGACCCAGTACTTC.

This clonotype was counted many times. This sequence joins TRBV20-1 and TRBJ2-7; D tentatively reads TRBD1 or TRBD2 (5 bases each). With 3 bases removed from V and 3 bases from J, the gap between germline ends came to 6 bases. CDR3 size: 11 residues. Germline loops: CDR1 DFQATT, CDR2 SNEGSKA (reference sequence). In DNA form, the CDR3 reads TGCAGTGCTAGGGGGGACTACGAGCAGTACTTC. Protein: CSARGDYEQYF.

This chain connects TRBV7-2 to TRBJ2-5, with D maybe TRBD1 (5 bases). V shed 3 bases and J shed 3 bases, with 11 bases lying between them. Germline V gene sequence: CDR1 SGHTA, CDR2 FQGNSA. CDR3 length: 14 residues. The CDR3 loop is CASSFLRREETQYF. The CDR3 DNA sequence: TGTGCCAGCAGCTTTCTTCGCAGGGAAGAGACCCAGTACTTC.